A selection of T cell receptor beta chains follows, all from one sample in a study of T cell responses to AZD1222 COVID-19 vaccine. Produced via immunoSEQ multiplex PCR; TCRdb's table is partial and in-frame only. This table holds around 80,000 clones, more than 85% found once. Sequences were derived from peripheral blood, sampled 28 days after the second AZD1222 dose. The receptors derive from an adult who received the AZD1222 COVID-19 vaccine. The CDR3 runs from the conserved cysteine through the conserved F or W. The order of the fields is V gene, J gene, CDR3 length, clone size, D gene, CDR3 protein, CDR3 DNA. The D gene is left open where the match is weak. The size entry is marked missing in some rows and otherwise reads once, few, many or a size class.

TRBV5-1	TRBJ2-5	15	once	.	CASSLDGTLAETQYF	TGCGCCAGCAGCTTGGACGGGACCCTTGCGGAGACCCAGTACTTC
TRBV5-8	TRBJ2-2	13	.	.	CASSRTNTGELFF	TGTGCCAGCAGCCGGACTAACACCGGGGAGCTGTTTTTT
TRBV19	TRBJ2-1	15	.	TRBD2	CASSIQAGLYNEQFF	TGTGCCAGTAGTATCCAAGCGGGGCTATACAATGAGCAGTTCTTC
TRBV28	TRBJ2-2	14	once	.	CASSTDGNTGELFF	TGTGCCAGCAGTACGGACGGGAACACCGGGGAGCTGTTTTTT
TRBV2	TRBJ2-5	15	.	.	CASSARAGGRETQYF	TGTGCCAGCAGTGCGCGGGCGGGTGGCCGTGAGACCCAGTACTTC
TRBV10-3	TRBJ1-5	14	.	TRBD1	CAISQDRGNQPQHF	TGTGCCATCAGTCAGGACAGGGGGAATCAGCCCCAGCATTTT
TRBV19	TRBJ1-4	13	once	TRBD1	CATTGTEEAKLFF	TGTGCCACTACCGGGACAGAGGAGGCAAAACTGTTTTTT
TRBV29-1	TRBJ2-3	14	.	.	CSVGQGGFTDTQYF	TGCAGCGTTGGGCAGGGGGGATTCACAGATACGCAGTATTTT
TRBV6-2/TRBV6-3	TRBJ2-2	12	.	.	CASSLLTGELFF	TGTGCCAGCAGTCTACTCACCGGGGAGCTGTTTTTT
TRBV11-2	TRBJ2-3	13	.	.	CASSFPSTDTQYF	TGTGCCAGCAGCTTTCCCTCCACAGATACGCAGTATTTT
TRBV27	TRBJ2-3	18	.	TRBD1	CASSAPRQGYRPTDTQYF	TGTGCCAGCAGTGCTCCTCGACAGGGGTATAGACCCACAGATACGCAGTATTTT
TRBV6-2/TRBV6-3	TRBJ2-5	14	.	TRBD1	CASSTGQVAETQYF	TGTGCCAGCAGTACTGGACAGGTGGCAGAGACCCAGTACTTC
TRBV6-5	TRBJ1-5	11	once	.	CASRDYQPQHF	TGTGCCAGCAGGGATTATCAGCCCCAGCATTTT
TRBV7-6	TRBJ1-3	15	.	.	CASSLDWGPGNTIYF	TGTGCCAGCAGCTTAGATTGGGGTCCTGGAAACACCATATATTTT
TRBV28	TRBJ2-1	17	.	TRBD2	CASTGGGVAGFIHEQFF	TGTGCCAGCACCGGGGGGGGAGTAGCGGGTTTTATTCATGAGCAGTTCTTC
TRBV9	TRBJ1-6	14	.	.	CASNPTGDNSPLHF	TGTGCCAGCAACCCCACGGGGGACAATTCACCCCTCCACTTT
TRBV6-5	TRBJ1-1	15	.	.	CASSYSRVGNTEAFF	TGTGCCAGCAGTTACTCGAGGGTGGGGAACACTGAAGCTTTCTTT
TRBV19	TRBJ2-7	13	.	TRBD2	CASSSSGMDGQYF	TGTGCCAGTAGTTCTAGCGGGATGGACGGGCAGTACTTC
TRBV10-2	TRBJ2-1	14	once	.	CASKGVTLNNEQFF	TGCGCCAGCAAGGGGGTTACCCTCAACAATGAGCAGTTCTTC
TRBV7-2	TRBJ2-2	17	.	.	CASSLVGLRRGTGELFF	TGTGCCAGCAGCTTAGTGGGTCTTCGACGGGGCACCGGGGAGCTGTTTTTT
TRBV5-1	TRBJ1-4	14	.	TRBD1	CASSLGTGPRKLFF	TGCGCCAGCAGCCTCGGGACAGGCCCCCGGAAACTGTTTTTT
TRBV3-1/TRBV3-2	TRBJ2-3	14	.	.	CASSQGWGTDTQYF	TGTGCCAGCAGCCAAGGGTGGGGAACAGATACGCAGTATTTT
TRBV12-3/TRBV12-4	TRBJ1-6	12	.	.	CASRVFSSPLHF	TGTGCCAGCAGGGTCTTCAGTTCACCCCTCCACTTT
TRBV29-1	TRBJ2-7	12	.	TRBD2	CSVPGLAGEQYF	TGCAGCGTCCCGGGACTAGCGGGGGAGCAGTACTTC
TRBV15	TRBJ1-4	15	.	.	CATSREPGVNEKLFF	TGTGCCACCAGCAGAGAGCCGGGGGTTAATGAAAAACTGTTTTTT
TRBV4-1	TRBJ2-4	15	.	.	CASSQDKGRSDIQYF	TGCGCCAGCAGCCAAGATAAAGGCCGCTCAGACATTCAGTACTTC
TRBV29-1	TRBJ1-2	11	.	.	CSGFGQYGYTF	TGCAGCGGCTTCGGACAGTATGGCTACACCTTC
TRBV7-9	TRBJ1-1	11	.	.	CASSRQSLAFF	TGTGCCAGCAGCCGCCAGTCTCTAGCTTTCTTT
TRBV28	TRBJ2-7	14	few	TRBD1	CASSPTGTGFEQYF	TGTGCCAGCAGTCCGACCGGGACAGGGTTCGAGCAGTACTTC
TRBV3-1/TRBV3-2	TRBJ1-6	14	.	.	CASSQTAGNSPLHF	TGTGCCAGCAGCCAGACGGCAGGGAATTCACCCCTCCACTTT
TRBV21-1	TRBJ1-1	13	once	.	CARPGGVSTEAFF	TGTGCCAGACCAGGGGGCGTGAGTACTGAAGCTTTCTTT
TRBV11-3	TRBJ2-2	15	.	TRBD2	CASSAGTSFTGELFF	TGTGCCAGCAGCGCCGGGACTAGTTTTACCGGGGAGCTGTTTTTT
TRBV4-3	TRBJ2-1	15	.	.	CASSPSWSSYNEQFF	TGCGCCAGCAGCCCGAGCTGGAGCTCCTACAATGAGCAGTTCTTC
TRBV4-3	TRBJ2-1	15	.	.	CASSQGSAGRDEQFF	TGCGCCAGCAGCCAAGGTTCGGCGGGAAGGGATGAGCAGTTCTTC
TRBV28	TRBJ1-5	15	.	TRBD1	CASSLYRGHNQPQHF	TGTGCCAGCAGTTTATACAGGGGGCACAATCAGCCCCAGCATTTT
TRBV15	TRBJ2-6	15	.	.	CATSRSGSGANVLTF	TGTGCCACCAGCAGGTCGGGATCTGGGGCCAACGTCCTGACTTTC
TRBV15	TRBJ2-7	14	.	.	CATSSIGTRAEQYF	TGTGCCACCAGCAGCATAGGTACAAGGGCCGAGCAGTACTTC
TRBV10-3	TRBJ2-3	14	.	TRBD2	CAIGASGITDTQYF	TGTGCCATCGGAGCTAGCGGGATCACAGATACGCAGTATTTT
TRBV28	TRBJ2-7	15	once	.	CASSLGGTTYYEQYF	TGTGCCAGCAGTTTAGGGGGAACAACTTACTACGAGCAGTACTTC
TRBV5-6	TRBJ1-1	15	.	.	CASSPAGGGGTEAFF	TGTGCCAGCAGCCCCGCAGGAGGGGGGGGCACTGAAGCTTTCTTT
TRBV5-1	TRBJ2-7	14	.	.	CASSLSGLTGEQYF	TGCGCCAGCAGCTTATCGGGCTTAACGGGCGAGCAGTACTTC
TRBV9	TRBJ2-1	19	.	.	CASSAKQNRDWSSYNEQFF	TGTGCCAGCAGCGCTAAACAAAACCGGGACTGGAGCTCCTACAATGAGCAGTTCTTC
TRBV7-8	TRBJ2-4	14	.	.	CASSLGRRANIQYF	TGTGCCAGCAGCTTAGGTCGGCGTGCAAACATTCAGTACTTC
TRBV18	TRBJ2-5	15	.	TRBD1	CASSPTGEEQETQYF	TGTGCCAGCTCACCGACAGGGGAAGAACAAGAGACCCAGTACTTC
TRBV27	TRBJ1-2	13	.	.	CASSLRTNYGYTF	TGTGCCAGCAGCCTCCGGACTAACTATGGCTACACCTTC
TRBV3-1/TRBV3-2	TRBJ2-5	15	.	TRBD2	CASSQVLAEKETQYF	TGTGCCAGCAGCCAAGTACTAGCGGAGAAAGAGACCCAGTACTTC